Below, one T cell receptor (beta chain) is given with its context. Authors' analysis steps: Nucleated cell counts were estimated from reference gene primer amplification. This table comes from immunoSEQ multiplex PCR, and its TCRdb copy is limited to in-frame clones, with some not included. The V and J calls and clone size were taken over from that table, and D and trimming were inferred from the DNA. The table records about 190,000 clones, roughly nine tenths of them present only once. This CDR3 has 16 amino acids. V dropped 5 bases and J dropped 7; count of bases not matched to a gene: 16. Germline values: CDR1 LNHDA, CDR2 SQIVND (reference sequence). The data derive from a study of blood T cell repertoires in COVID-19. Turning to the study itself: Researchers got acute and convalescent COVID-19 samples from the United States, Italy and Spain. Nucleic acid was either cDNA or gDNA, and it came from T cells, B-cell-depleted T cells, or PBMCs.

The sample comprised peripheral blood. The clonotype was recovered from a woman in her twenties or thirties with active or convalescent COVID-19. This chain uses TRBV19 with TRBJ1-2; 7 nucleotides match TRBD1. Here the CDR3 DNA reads TGTGCCAGTAGTGGGGACAGAACGCTTAGCTTACGTGGCTACACCTTC. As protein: CASSGDRTLSLRGYTF.